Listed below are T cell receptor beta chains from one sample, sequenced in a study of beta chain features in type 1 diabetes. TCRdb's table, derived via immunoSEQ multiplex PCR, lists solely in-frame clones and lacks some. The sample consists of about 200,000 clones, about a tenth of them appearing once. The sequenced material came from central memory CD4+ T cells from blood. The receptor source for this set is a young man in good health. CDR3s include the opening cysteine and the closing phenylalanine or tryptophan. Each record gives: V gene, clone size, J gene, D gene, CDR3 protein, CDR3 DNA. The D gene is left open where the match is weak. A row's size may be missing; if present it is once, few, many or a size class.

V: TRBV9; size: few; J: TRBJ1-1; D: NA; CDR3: CASSPPLGAVNTEAFF; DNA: TGTGCCAGCAGCCCCCCGTTAGGGGCCGTGAACACTGAAGCTTTCTTT
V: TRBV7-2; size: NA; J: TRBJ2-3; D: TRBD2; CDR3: CASSLQSSGSGTDTQYF; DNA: TGTGCCAGCAGCTTACAGTCTAGCGGGAGTGGCACAGATACGCAGTATTTT
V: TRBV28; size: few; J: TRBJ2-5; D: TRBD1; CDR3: CASRRQGLETQYF; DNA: TGTGCCAGCAGGAGACAGGGCCTAGAGACCCAGTACTTC
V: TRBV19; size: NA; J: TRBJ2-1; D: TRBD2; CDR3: CASSGLAAYNEQFF; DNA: TGTGCCAGTAGCGGACTAGCGGCCTACAATGAGCAGTTCTTC
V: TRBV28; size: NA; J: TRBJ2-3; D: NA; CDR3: CASRTEGFTQYF; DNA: TGTGCCAGCAGAACAGAGGGGTTCACGCAGTATTTT
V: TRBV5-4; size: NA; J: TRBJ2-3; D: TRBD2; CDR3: CASSAGTNTDTQYF; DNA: TGTGCCAGCAGCGCCGGGACTAACACAGATACGCAGTATTTT
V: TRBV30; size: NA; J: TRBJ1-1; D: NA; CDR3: CAWSVYRNTEAFF; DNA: TGTGCCTGGAGTGTCTATAGGAACACTGAAGCTTTCTTT
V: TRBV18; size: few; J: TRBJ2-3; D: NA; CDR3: CASSPDYRATTDTQYF; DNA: TGTGCCAGCTCACCAGACTACAGGGCCACCACAGATACGCAGTATTTT
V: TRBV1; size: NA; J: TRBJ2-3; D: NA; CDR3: CTSSHAHSLKGVNTQYF; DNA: TGCACCAGCAGCCACGCCCACTCTTTAAAGGGTGTGAATACGCAGTATTTT
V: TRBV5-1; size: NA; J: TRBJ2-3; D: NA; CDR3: CASSLVDSMGDTQYF; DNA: TGCGCCAGCAGCTTGGTCGACTCGATGGGAGATACGCAGTATTTT
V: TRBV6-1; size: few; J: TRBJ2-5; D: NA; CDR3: CASSDQWSGKTQYF; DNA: TGTGCCAGCAGTGACCAGTGGTCCGGGAAGACCCAGTACTTC
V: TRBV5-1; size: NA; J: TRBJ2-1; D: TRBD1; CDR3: CASSSGTVNEQFF; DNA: TGCGCCAGCAGCTCGGGGACAGTCAATGAGCAGTTCTTC
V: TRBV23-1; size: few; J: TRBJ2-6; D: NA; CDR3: CASSPGANVLTF; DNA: TGCGCCAGCAGTCCTGGGGCCAACGTCCTGACTTTC
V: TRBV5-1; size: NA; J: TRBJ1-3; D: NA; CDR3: CASSLNPSTGNTIYF; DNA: TGCGCCAGCAGCTTGAATCCCAGTACTGGAAACACCATATATTTT
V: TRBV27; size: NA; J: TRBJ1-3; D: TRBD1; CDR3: CASSSTNRGLSGNTIYF; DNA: TGTGCCAGCAGTTCCACCAACAGGGGACTCTCTGGAAACACCATATATTTT
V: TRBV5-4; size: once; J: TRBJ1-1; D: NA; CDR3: CASSFWSEGAFF; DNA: TGTGCCAGCAGCTTTTGGTCGGAAGGAGCTTTCTTT
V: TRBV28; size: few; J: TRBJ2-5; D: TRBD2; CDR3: CATKTGTRETQYF; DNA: TGTGCCACAAAAACCGGGACTAGGGAGACCCAGTACTTC
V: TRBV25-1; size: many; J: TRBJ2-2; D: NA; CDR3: CASRGGLSTGELFF; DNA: TGTGCCAGCAGGGGGGGTTTGAGCACCGGGGAGCTGTTTTTT
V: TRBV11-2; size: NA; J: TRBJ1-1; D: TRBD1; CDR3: CASSWDRRNTEAFF; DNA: TGTGCCAGCAGCTGGGACAGGCGGAACACTGAAGCTTTCTTT
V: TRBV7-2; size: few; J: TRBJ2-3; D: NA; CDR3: CASSSQGGHTDTQYF; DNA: TGTGCCAGCAGCTCTCAGGGCGGCCACACAGATACGCAGTATTTT
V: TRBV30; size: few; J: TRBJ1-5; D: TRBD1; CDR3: CAWSTDRVGNQPQHF; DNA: TGTGCCTGGAGTACCGACAGGGTCGGCAATCAGCCCCAGCATTTT
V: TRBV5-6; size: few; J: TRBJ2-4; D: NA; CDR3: CASSLPPGSGDIQYF; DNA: TGTGCCAGCAGCTTGCCCCCCGGGAGTGGCGACATTCAGTACTTC
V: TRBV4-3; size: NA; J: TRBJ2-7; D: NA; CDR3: CASSQGTGYEQYF; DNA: TGCGCCAGCAGCCAGGGGACTGGCTACGAGCAGTACTTC
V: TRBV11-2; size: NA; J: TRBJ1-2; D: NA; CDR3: CASSLQRNYGYTF; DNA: TGTGCCAGCAGCTTACAACGGAACTATGGCTACACCTTC
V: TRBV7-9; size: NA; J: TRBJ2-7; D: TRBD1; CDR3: CASSQGQPNQGEQYF; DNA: TGTGCCAGCAGCCAGGGACAGCCCAACCAGGGGGAGCAGTACTTC
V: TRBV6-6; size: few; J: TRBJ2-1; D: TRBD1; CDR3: CASSRGDRGAVNEQFF; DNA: TGTGCCAGCAGTCGCGGGGACAGGGGGGCTGTCAATGAGCAGTTCTTC
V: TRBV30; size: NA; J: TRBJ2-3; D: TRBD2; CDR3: CACHSSGRSTDTQYF; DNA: TGTGCCTGCCATTCTAGCGGGAGGAGTACAGATACGCAGTATTTT
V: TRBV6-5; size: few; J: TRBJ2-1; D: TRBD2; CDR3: CASSPAGGSNEQFF; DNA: TGTGCCAGCAGCCCCGCGGGCGGGAGCAATGAGCAGTTCTTC
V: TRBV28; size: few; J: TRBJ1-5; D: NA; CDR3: CASSPGTHGNQPQHF; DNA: TGTGCCAGCAGCCCGGGCACTCATGGCAATCAGCCCCAGCATTTT
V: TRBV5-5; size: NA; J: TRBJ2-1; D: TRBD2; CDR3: CASSQVGTSGYNEQFF; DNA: TGTGCCAGCAGCCAAGTAGGGACTAGCGGATACAATGAGCAGTTCTTC
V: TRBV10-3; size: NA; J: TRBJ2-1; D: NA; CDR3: CAISTDGNEQFF; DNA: TGTGCCATCAGCACCGACGGGAATGAGCAGTTCTTC
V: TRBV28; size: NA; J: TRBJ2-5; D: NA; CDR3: CASSFERGRETQYF; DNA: TGTGCCAGCAGTTTTGAAAGGGGACGGGAGACCCAGTACTTC
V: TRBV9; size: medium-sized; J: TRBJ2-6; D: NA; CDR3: CASSVGGAGANVLTF; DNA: TGTGCCAGCAGCGTAGGGGGCGCTGGGGCCAACGTCCTGACTTTC
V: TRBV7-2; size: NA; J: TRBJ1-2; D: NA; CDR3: CASSLGYKRVHGYTF; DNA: TGTGCCAGCAGCTTAGGATACAAAAGGGTCCATGGCTACACCTTC
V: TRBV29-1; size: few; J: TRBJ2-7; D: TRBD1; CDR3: CSVTGDPYIYEQYF; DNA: TGCAGCGTCACAGGGGACCCTTATATCTACGAGCAGTACTTC